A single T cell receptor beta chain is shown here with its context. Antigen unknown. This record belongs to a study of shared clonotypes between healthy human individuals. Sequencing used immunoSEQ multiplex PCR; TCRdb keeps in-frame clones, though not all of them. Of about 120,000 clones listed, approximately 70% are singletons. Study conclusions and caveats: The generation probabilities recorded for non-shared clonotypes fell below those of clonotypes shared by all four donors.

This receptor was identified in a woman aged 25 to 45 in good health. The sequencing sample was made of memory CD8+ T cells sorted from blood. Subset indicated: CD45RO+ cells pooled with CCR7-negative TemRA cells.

As DNA, the CDR3 is TGTGCCAGCAGCTGCACTAGCGGGAGCTCCTACAATGAGCAGTTCTTC. It specifies CASSCTSGSSYNEQFF. The chain links TRBV5-6 to TRBJ2-1, with 11 bases lining up with TRBD2. The CDR3 covers 16 residues. Germline lookup yields CDR1 SGHDT and CDR2 YYEEEE. The J segment lost 0 bases and the V segment lost 3 bases, leaving 2 bases of the junction unmatched.